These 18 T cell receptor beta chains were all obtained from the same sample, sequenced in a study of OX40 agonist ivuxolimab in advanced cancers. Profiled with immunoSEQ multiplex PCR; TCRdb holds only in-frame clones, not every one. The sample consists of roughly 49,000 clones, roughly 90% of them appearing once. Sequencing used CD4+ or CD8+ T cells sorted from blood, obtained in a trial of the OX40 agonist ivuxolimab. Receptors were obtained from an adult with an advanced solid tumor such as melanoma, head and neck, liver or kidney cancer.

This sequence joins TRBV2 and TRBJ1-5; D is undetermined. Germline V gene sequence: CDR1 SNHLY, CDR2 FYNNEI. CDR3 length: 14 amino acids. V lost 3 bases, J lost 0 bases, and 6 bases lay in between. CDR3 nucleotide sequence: TGTGCCAGCAGTGACAGTTATAGCAATCAGCCCCAGCATTTT. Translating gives CASSDSYSNQPQHF.

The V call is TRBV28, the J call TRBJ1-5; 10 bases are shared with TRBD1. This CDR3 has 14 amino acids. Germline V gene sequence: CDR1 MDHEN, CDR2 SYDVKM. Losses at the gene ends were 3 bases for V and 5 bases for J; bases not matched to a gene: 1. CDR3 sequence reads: CASSFGTGDQPQHF. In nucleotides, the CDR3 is TGTGCCAGCAGTTTCGGGACAGGGGATCAGCCCCAGCATTTT.

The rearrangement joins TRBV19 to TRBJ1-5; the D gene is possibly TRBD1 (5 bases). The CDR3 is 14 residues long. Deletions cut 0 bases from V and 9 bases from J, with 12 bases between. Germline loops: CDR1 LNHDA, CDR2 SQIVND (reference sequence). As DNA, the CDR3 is TGTGCCAGTAGTATAGAAGGGGCTCGTGGGCCCCAGCATTTT. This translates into CASSIEGARGPQHF.

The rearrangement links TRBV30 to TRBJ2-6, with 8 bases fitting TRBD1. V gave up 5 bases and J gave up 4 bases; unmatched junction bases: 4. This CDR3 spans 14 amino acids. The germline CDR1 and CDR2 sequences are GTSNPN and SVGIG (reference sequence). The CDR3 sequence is CAWQTGVGANVLTF. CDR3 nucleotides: TGTGCCTGGCAGACAGGGGTGGGGGCCAACGTCCTGACTTTC.

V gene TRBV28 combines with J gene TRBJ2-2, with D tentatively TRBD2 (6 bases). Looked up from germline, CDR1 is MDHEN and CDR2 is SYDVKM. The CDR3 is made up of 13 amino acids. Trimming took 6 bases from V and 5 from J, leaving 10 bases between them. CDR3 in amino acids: CASRVRETGELFF. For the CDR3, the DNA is TGTGCCAGCAGGGTACGGGAGACCGGGGAGCTGTTTTTT.

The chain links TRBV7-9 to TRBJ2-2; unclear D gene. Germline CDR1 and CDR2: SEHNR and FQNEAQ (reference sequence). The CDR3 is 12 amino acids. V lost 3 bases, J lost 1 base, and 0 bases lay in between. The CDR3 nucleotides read TGTGCCAGCAGCTTGAACACCGGGGAGCTGTTTTTT. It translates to CASSLNTGELFF.

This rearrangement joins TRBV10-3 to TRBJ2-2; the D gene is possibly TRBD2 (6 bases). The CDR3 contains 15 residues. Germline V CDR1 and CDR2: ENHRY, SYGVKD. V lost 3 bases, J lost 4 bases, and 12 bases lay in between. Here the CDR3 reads CAISEARGGTGELFF. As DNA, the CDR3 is TGTGCCATCAGTGAAGCGCGGGGAGGCACCGGGGAGCTGTTTTTT.

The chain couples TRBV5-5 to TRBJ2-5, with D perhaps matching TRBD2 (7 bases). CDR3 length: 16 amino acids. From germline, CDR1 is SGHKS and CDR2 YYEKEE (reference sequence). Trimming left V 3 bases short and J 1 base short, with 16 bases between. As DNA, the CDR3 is TGTGCCAGCAGCTCAACAGGGCGCGGGGGCCAAGAGACCCAGTACTTC. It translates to CASSSTGRGGQETQYF.

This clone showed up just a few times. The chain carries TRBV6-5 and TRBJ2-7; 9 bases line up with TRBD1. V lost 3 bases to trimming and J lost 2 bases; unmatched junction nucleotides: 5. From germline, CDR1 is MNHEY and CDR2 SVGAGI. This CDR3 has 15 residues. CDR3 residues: CASSYRDRATYEQYF. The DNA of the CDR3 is TGTGCCAGCAGTTATCGGGACAGGGCCACCTACGAGCAGTACTTC.

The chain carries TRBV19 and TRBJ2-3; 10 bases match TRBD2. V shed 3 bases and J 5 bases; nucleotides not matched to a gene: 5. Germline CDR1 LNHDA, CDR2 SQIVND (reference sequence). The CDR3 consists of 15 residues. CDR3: CASSIIAGGGDTQYF. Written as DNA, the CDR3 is TGTGCCAGTAGTATCATAGCGGGAGGAGGAGATACGCAGTATTTT.

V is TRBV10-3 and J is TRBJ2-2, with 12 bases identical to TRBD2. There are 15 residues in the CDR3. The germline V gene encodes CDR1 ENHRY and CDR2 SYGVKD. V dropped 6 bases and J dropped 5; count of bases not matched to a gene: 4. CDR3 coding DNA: TGTGCCATCAGGATAACTAGCGGGAGGACCGGGGAGCTGTTTTTT. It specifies CAIRITSGRTGELFF.

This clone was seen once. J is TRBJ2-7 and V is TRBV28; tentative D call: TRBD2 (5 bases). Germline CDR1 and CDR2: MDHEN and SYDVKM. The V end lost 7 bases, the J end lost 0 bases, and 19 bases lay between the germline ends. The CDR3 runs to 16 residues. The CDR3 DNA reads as TGTGCCAGCACCTCAAGGAGGCGGCCGATCTCCTACGAGCAGTACTTC. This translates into CASTSRRRPISYEQYF. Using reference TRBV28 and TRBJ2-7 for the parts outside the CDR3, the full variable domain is DVKVTQSSRYLVKRTGEKVFLECVQDMDHENMFWYRQDPGLGLRLIYFSYDVKMKEKGDIPEGYSVSREKKERFSLILESASTNQTSMYLCASTSRRRPISYEQYFGPGTRLTVT.

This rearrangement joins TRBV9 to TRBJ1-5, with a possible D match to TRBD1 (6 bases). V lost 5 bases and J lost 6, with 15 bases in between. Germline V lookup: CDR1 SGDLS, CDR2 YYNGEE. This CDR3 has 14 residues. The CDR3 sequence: CASSSSGGGQPQHF. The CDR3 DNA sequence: TGTGCCAGCAGTTCATCGGGAGGGGGTCAGCCCCAGCATTTT.

CDR3 sequence reads: CAWSVAMRDTGELFF. CDR3 DNA sequence: TGTGCCTGGAGTGTAGCTATGAGGGACACCGGGGAGCTGTTTTTT. This sequence joins TRBV30 and TRBJ2-2, with a tentative D call TRBD2 (5 bases). From germline, CDR1 is GTSNPN and CDR2 SVGIG (reference sequence). The CDR3 loop spans 15 amino acids. The V and J ends lost 0 bases and 3 bases respectively, with 11 bases between them.

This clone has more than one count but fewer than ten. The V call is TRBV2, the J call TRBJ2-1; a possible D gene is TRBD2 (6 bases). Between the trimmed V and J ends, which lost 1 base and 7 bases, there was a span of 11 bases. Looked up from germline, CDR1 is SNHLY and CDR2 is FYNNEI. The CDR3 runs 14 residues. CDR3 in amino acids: CASSEDWRGNEQFF. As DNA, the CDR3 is TGTGCCAGCAGTGAAGATTGGAGGGGAAATGAGCAGTTCTTC.

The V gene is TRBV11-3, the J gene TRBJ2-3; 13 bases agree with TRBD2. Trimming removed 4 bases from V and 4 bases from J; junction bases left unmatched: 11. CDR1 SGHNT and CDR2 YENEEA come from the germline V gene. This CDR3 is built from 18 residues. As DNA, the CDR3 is TGTGCCAGCAGCTCAGTAAAAGGGACTAGCGGGAACGCAGATACGCAGTATTTT. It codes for CASSSVKGTSGNADTQYF.

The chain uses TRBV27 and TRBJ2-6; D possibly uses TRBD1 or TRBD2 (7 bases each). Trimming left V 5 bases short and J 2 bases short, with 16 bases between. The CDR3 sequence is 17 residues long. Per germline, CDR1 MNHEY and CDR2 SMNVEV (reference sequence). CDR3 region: CASSAQGEGTGANVLTF. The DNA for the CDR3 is TGTGCCAGCAGTGCCCAGGGGGAGGGGACTGGGGCCAACGTCCTGACTTTC. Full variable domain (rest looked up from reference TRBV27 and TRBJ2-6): EAQVTQNPRYLITVTGKKLTVTCSQNMNHEYMSWYRQDPGLGLRQIYYSMNVEVTDKGDVPEGYKVSRKEKRNFPLILESPSPNQTSLYFCASSAQGEGTGANVLTFGAGSRLTVL.

CDR3 in amino acids: CASSLPSSGRGEQFF. The DNA for the CDR3 is TGTGCCAGCAGCTTACCGTCTAGCGGGAGAGGAGAGCAGTTCTTC. The chain has TRBV5-4 and TRBJ2-1; TRBD2 aligns across 10 bases. The ends lost 2 bases at V and 10 bases at J; junction bases unmatched: 9. CDR1 is SGHNT and CDR2 is YYREEE in the germline V gene (reference sequence). This CDR3 spans 15 amino acids.